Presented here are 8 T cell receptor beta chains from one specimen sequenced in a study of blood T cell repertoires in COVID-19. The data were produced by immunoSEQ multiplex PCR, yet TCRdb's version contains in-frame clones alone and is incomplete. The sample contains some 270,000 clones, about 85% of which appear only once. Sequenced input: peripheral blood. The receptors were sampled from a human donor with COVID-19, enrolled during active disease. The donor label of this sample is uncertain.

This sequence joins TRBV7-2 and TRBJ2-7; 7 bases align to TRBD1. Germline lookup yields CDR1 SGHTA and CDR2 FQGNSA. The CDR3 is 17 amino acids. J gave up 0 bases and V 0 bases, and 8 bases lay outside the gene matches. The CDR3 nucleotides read TGTGCCAGCAGCTTAGCACACAGGGGCATTTTCTCCTACGAGCAGTACTTC. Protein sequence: CASSLAHRGIFSYEQYF. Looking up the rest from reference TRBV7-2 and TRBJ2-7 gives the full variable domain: GAGVSQSPSNKVTEKGKDVELRCDPISGHTALYWYRQSLGQGLEFLIYFQGNSAPDKSGLPSDRFSAERTGGSVSTLTIQRTQQEDSAVYLCASSLAHRGIFSYEQYFGPGTRLTVT.

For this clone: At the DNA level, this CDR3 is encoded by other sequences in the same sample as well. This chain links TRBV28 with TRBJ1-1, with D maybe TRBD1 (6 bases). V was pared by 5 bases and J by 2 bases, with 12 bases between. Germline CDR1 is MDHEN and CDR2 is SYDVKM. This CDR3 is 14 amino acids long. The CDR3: CASSAPQGNTEAFF. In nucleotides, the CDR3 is TGTGCCAGCAGTGCGCCACAGGGAAACACTGAAGCTTTCTTT. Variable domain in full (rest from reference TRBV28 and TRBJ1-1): DVKVTQSSRYLVKRTGEKVFLECVQDMDHENMFWYRQDPGLGLRLIYFSYDVKMKEKGDIPEGYSVSREKKERFSLILESASTNQTSMYLCASSAPQGNTEAFFGQGTRLTVV.

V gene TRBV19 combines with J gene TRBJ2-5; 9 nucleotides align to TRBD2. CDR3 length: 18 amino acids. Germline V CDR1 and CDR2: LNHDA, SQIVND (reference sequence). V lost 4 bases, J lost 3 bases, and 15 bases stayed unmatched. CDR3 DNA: TGTGCCAGTAGTACCCCACTAGCGGGCCACGGCAAAAAAGAGACCCAGTACTTC. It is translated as CASSTPLAGHGKKETQYF.

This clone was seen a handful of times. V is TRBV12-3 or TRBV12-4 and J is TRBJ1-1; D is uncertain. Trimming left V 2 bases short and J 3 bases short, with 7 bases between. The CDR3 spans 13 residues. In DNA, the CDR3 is TGTGCCAGCAGTTTACAGGCCTACACTGAAGCTTTCTTT. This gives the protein CASSLQAYTEAFF.

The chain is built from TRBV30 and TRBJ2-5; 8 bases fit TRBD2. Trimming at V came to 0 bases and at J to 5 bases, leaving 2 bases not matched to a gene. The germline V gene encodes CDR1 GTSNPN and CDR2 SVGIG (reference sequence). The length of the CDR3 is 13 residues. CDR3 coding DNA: TGTGCCTGGAGTGTAGGACTAGCCGAGACCCAGTACTTC. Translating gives CAWSVGLAETQYF.

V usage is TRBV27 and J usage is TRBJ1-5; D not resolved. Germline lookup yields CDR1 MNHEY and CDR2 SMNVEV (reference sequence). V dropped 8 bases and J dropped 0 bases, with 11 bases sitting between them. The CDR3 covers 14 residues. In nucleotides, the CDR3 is TGTGCCAGCGCTTGGTTACATAGCAATCAGCCCCAGCATTTT. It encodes CASAWLHSNQPQHF.

DNA for the CDR3: TGTGCCAGTAGTCTTCGAGCGGGAGGGCCGGAAAATGAGCAGTTCTTC. It codes for CASSLRAGGPENEQFF. The chain is built from TRBV19 and TRBJ2-1, with 10 bases fitting TRBD2. The CDR3 totals 16 residues. V shed 5 bases, J shed 7 bases, and the junction held 11 bases outside the gene matches. Germline V CDR1 and CDR2: LNHDA, SQIVND (reference sequence). The whole variable domain, remainder taken from reference TRBV19 and TRBJ2-1, is DGGITQSPKYLFRKEGQNVTLSCEQNLNHDAMYWYRQDPGQGLRLIYYSQIVNDFQKGDIAEGYSVSREKKESFPLTVTSAQKNPTAFYLCASSLRAGGPENEQFFGPGTRLTVL.

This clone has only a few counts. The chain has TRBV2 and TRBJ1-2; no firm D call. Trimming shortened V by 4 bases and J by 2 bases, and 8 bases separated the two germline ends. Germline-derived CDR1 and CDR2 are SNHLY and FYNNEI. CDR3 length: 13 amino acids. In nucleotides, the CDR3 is TGTGCCAGCAGTGCGAGGGCCAACTATGGCTACACCTTC. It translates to CASSARANYGYTF.